A single sample gave rise to the 6 T cell receptor beta chains below, sequenced in a study of blood T cell repertoires in COVID-19. Sequenced by immunoSEQ multiplex PCR; TCRdb stores in-frame clones only, minus some. The repertoire holds around 42,000 clones, with 88% as singletons. Material: peripheral blood. The receptors stem from a human donor in a cohort sampled during active COVID-19.

The CDR3 DNA reads as TGTGCCAGCAGGCTAACGGAGGGGTATGGCTACACCTTC. Its translation: CASRLTEGYGYTF. The chain is built from TRBV5-5 and TRBJ1-2; D is possibly TRBD1 (5 bases). CDR1 SGHKS and CDR2 YYEKEE come from the germline V gene (reference sequence). This CDR3 is 13 amino acids long. With 5 bases removed from V and 5 bases from J, the gap between germline ends came to 13 bases. Supplemented by reference TRBV5-5 and TRBJ1-2, the full variable domain reads DAGVTQSPTHLIKTRGQQVTLRCSPISGHKSVSWYQQVLGQGPQFIFQYYEKEERGRGNFPDRFSARQFPNYSSELNVNALLLGDSALYLCASRLTEGYGYTFGSGTRLTVV.

In its sample, this clone is medium-sized. The CDR3 protein is CASSSSTREQYF. CDR3 in DNA: TGTGCCAGCAGCAGCTCAACGAGGGAGCAGTACTTC. V usage is TRBV13 and J usage is TRBJ2-7; D call uncertain. With 5 bases removed from V and 7 bases from J, the gap between germline ends came to 12 bases. The CDR3 is 12 residues long. Germline assignment: CDR1 PRHDT and CDR2 FYEKMQ (reference sequence).

The chain employs TRBV27 and TRBJ2-1; 7 nucleotides align to TRBD2. Germline assignment: CDR1 MNHEY and CDR2 SMNVEV (reference sequence). The V segment lost 5 bases and the J segment 4 bases; nucleotides outside the gene matches: 8. This CDR3 has 15 residues. The CDR3 region is CASSPAAGVYNEQFF. The CDR3 DNA is TGTGCCAGCAGTCCCGCCGCGGGGGTATACAATGAGCAGTTCTTC.

The CDR3 sequence: CASSQTSGLASTDTQYF. The CDR3 DNA sequence: TGTGCCAGCAGTCAGACCTCGGGACTAGCTAGCACAGATACGCAGTATTTT. This rearrangement joins TRBV13 to TRBJ2-3, with TRBD2 identical over 9 bases. The CDR3 length is 17 residues. V was clipped by 6 bases and J by 0 bases; unmatched bases: 10. CDR1 PRHDT and CDR2 FYEKMQ come from the germline V gene (reference sequence).

V usage is TRBV10-2 and J usage is TRBJ1-2, with TRBD1 matching 7 bases. V lost 7 bases and J lost 5; bases outside the gene matches: 13. The CDR3 sequence is 15 residues long. Germline-derived CDR1 and CDR2 are WSHSY and SAAADI. In DNA form, the CDR3 reads TGCGCCAGCAAGGAGGGGACAGCAAAAGGGTATGGCTACACCTTC. Translating it yields CASKEGTAKGYGYTF.

The gene calls are TRBV2 and TRBJ1-2; D unclear. CDR3 length equals 12 residues. CDR1 is SNHLY and CDR2 is FYNNEI in the germline V gene. V lost 7 bases and J 1 base, leaving 7 bases between the germline ends. In DNA form, the CDR3 reads TGTGCCAGCACCTTTTATAACTATGGCTACACCTTC. Protein product: CASTFYNYGYTF. The whole variable domain, remainder taken from reference TRBV2 and TRBJ1-2, is EPEVTQTPSHQVTQMGQEVILRCVPISNHLYFYWYRQILGQKVEFLVSFYNNEISEKSEIFDDQFSVERPDGSNFTLKIRSTKLEDSAMYFCASTFYNYGYTFGSGTRLTVV.